Included here is one T cell receptor (beta chain) sequence, with context. The antigen is not known. This entry is derived from a study of graft-versus-host responses after intestinal transplantation. Measured with immunoSEQ multiplex PCR; TCRdb has only the in-frame clones, and not every one. Of more than 65,000 clones listed, approximately 90% were seen once; the top ten hold roughly 0.4%. This CDR3 is built from 17 residues. The J gene is TRBJ1-2, the V gene TRBV21-1; the table's TRBD1 call for D was not verified on the DNA. TRBV21-1 corresponds to a pseudogene. The sample here was unstimulated CD8+ T cells sorted from spleen or lymph node cells, taken before transplant. The sequence was obtained from a human donor who was the organ donor for an intestinal transplant. The CDR3 here is CASSKSGITGAYYGYTF. The CDR3 nucleotides read TGTGCCAGCAGCAAAAGTGGGATTACAGGGGCTTACTATGGCTACACCTTC.